These T cell receptor beta chains were read from a single sample in a study of radiotherapy plus CTLA-4 blockade in lung cancer. Clones were read by immunoSEQ multiplex PCR, and TCRdb kept only the in-frame ones, dropping some. The sample has roughly 120,000 clones, more than 65% seen once. The specimen comprised peripheral blood, sampled from a patient treated with radiotherapy plus ipilimumab. The receptors shown here come from a human donor with non-small cell lung cancer that progressed on radiotherapy plus ipilimumab. Some clones in this sample may be carry-over from other donors' samples. Both conserved end residues are part of each CDR3. D genes are given only for firm matches. Clone size is stated in some rows and not others, as once, few, many or a class when expanded.

V gene: TRBV6-5
J gene: TRBJ2-7
clone size: -
D gene: TRBD1
CDR3 length: 15
CDR3 protein: CASSYGEGAPYEQYF
CDR3 DNA: TGTGCCAGCAGTTACGGAGAGGGGGCCCCCTACGAGCAGTACTTC

V gene: TRBV6-1
J gene: TRBJ2-5
clone size: -
D gene: -
CDR3 length: 13
CDR3 protein: CASRFGQGETQYF
CDR3 DNA: TGTGCCAGCAGGTTCGGGCAGGGGGAGACCCAGTACTTC

V gene: TRBV2
J gene: TRBJ1-1
clone size: -
D gene: -
CDR3 length: 13
CDR3 protein: CASGMTENTEAFF
CDR3 DNA: TGTGCCAGCGGGATGACAGAGAACACTGAAGCTTTCTTT

V gene: TRBV4-3
J gene: TRBJ1-4
clone size: -
D gene: -
CDR3 length: 18
CDR3 protein: CASSQDDPFRDHNEKLFF
CDR3 DNA: TGCGCCAGCAGCCAAGATGATCCTTTCCGGGATCATAATGAAAAACTGTTTTTT

V gene: TRBV2
J gene: TRBJ2-2
clone size: -
D gene: TRBD2
CDR3 length: 23
CDR3 protein: CASSALISIAGADTNANTGELFF
CDR3 DNA: TGTGCCAGCAGCGCACTCATTTCAATAGCGGGGGCCGATACAAACGCGAACACCGGGGAGCTGTTTTTT

V gene: TRBV7-8
J gene: TRBJ2-3
clone size: few
D gene: TRBD1
CDR3 length: 14
CDR3 protein: CASSKRQGQDTQYF
CDR3 DNA: TGTGCCAGCAGCAAACGACAGGGCCAGGATACGCAGTATTTT

V gene: TRBV4-3
J gene: TRBJ2-5
clone size: -
D gene: -
CDR3 length: 15
CDR3 protein: CASSQDPRGQETQYF
CDR3 DNA: TGCGCCAGCAGCCAAGATCCCAGGGGCCAAGAGACCCAGTACTTC

V gene: TRBV7-9
J gene: TRBJ1-5
clone size: -
D gene: -
CDR3 length: 17
CDR3 protein: CASTVSTGPLVDQPQHF
CDR3 DNA: TGTGCCAGCACCGTATCGACCGGTCCTCTGGTGGATCAGCCCCAGCATTTT

V gene: TRBV4-2
J gene: TRBJ1-4
clone size: -
D gene: -
CDR3 length: 15
CDR3 protein: CASSQESWGLEKLFF
CDR3 DNA: TGTGCCAGCAGCCAAGAGAGCTGGGGTTTGGAAAAACTGTTTTTT

V gene: TRBV19
J gene: TRBJ1-4
clone size: -
D gene: TRBD1
CDR3 length: 14
CDR3 protein: CASSIGQGDEKLFF
CDR3 DNA: TGTGCCAGTAGTATTGGACAGGGAGACGAAAAACTGTTTTTT

V gene: TRBV15
J gene: TRBJ1-4
clone size: -
D gene: -
CDR3 length: 15
CDR3 protein: CATSIGGHSGEKLFF
CDR3 DNA: TGTGCCACCAGCATTGGGGGACACTCTGGGGAAAAACTGTTTTTT

V gene: TRBV19
J gene: TRBJ2-3
clone size: -
D gene: TRBD1
CDR3 length: 18
CDR3 protein: CASTGTGVWGLLTDTQYF
CDR3 DNA: TGTGCCAGTACCGGGACAGGGGTATGGGGACTCTTAACAGATACGCAGTATTTT

V gene: TRBV7-3
J gene: TRBJ2-6
clone size: -
D gene: TRBD1
CDR3 length: 16
CDR3 protein: CASSRTGRSGANVLTF
CDR3 DNA: TGTGCCAGCAGCAGGACAGGACGATCTGGGGCCAACGTCCTGACTTTC

V gene: TRBV7-8
J gene: TRBJ2-1
clone size: -
D gene: -
CDR3 length: 13
CDR3 protein: CASSDQLAVEQFF
CDR3 DNA: TGTGCCAGCAGCGACCAACTAGCCGTTGAGCAGTTCTTC

V gene: TRBV4-2
J gene: TRBJ1-2
clone size: -
D gene: -
CDR3 length: 15
CDR3 protein: CASSQDGQRSYGYTF
CDR3 DNA: TGTGCCAGCAGCCAAGACGGCCAGCGAAGCTATGGCTACACCTTC

V gene: TRBV6-1
J gene: TRBJ2-5
clone size: -
D gene: -
CDR3 length: 14
CDR3 protein: CASSESWAGETQYF
CDR3 DNA: TGTGCCAGCAGTGAAAGCTGGGCTGGAGAGACCCAGTACTTC

V gene: TRBV18
J gene: TRBJ1-1
clone size: few
D gene: -
CDR3 length: 16
CDR3 protein: CASSPNRVWENTEAFF
CDR3 DNA: TGTGCCAGCTCACCGAATCGCGTGTGGGAGAACACTGAAGCTTTCTTT

V gene: TRBV4-2
J gene: TRBJ2-5
clone size: -
D gene: TRBD2
CDR3 length: 16
CDR3 protein: CASSVGGLALQETQYF
CDR3 DNA: TGTGCCAGCAGCGTAGGAGGACTAGCGTTACAAGAGACCCAGTACTTC

V gene: TRBV4-3
J gene: TRBJ1-1
clone size: -
D gene: TRBD1
CDR3 length: 14
CDR3 protein: CASSHYGTGAEAFF
CDR3 DNA: TGCGCCAGCAGCCACTACGGGACAGGGGCTGAAGCTTTCTTT

V gene: TRBV15
J gene: TRBJ1-2
clone size: -
D gene: -
CDR3 length: 12
CDR3 protein: CATSGGPYGYTF
CDR3 DNA: TGTGCCACCAGTGGAGGCCCCTATGGCTACACCTTC

V gene: TRBV11-3
J gene: TRBJ1-1
clone size: -
D gene: -
CDR3 length: 15
CDR3 protein: CASSFSGTSDTEAFF
CDR3 DNA: TGTGCCAGCAGCTTCTCCGGGACTTCGGACACTGAAGCTTTCTTT

V gene: TRBV5-1
J gene: TRBJ2-5
clone size: few
D gene: -
CDR3 length: 13
CDR3 protein: CASSLAPQETQYF
CDR3 DNA: TGCGCCAGCAGCTTGGCCCCCCAAGAGACCCAGTACTTC

V gene: TRBV7-3
J gene: TRBJ2-5
clone size: -
D gene: -
CDR3 length: 13
CDR3 protein: CASSFSNEETQYF
CDR3 DNA: TGTGCCAGCAGCTTTAGCAATGAAGAGACCCAGTACTTC

V gene: TRBV4-3
J gene: TRBJ1-3
clone size: -
D gene: -
CDR3 length: 17
CDR3 protein: CASSQEIGRYSGNTIYF
CDR3 DNA: TGCGCCAGCAGCCAAGAAATAGGGAGGTACTCTGGAAACACCATATATTTT

V gene: TRBV28
J gene: TRBJ1-3
clone size: -
D gene: -
CDR3 length: 13
CDR3 protein: CASSTLSGNTIYF
CDR3 DNA: TGTGCCAGCAGTACACTCTCTGGAAACACCATATATTTT